The 2 T cell receptor beta chains below come from one sample, sequenced in a study of radiotherapy plus CTLA-4 blockade in lung cancer. Sequencing used immunoSEQ multiplex PCR; TCRdb keeps in-frame clones, though not all of them. The sample carries 40,000 to 45,000 clones, about 75% recorded once. This specimen consisted of peripheral blood, obtained from a patient treated with radiotherapy plus ipilimumab. These receptors all stem from a human donor with non-small cell lung cancer who had stable disease on radiotherapy plus ipilimumab.

There are a few counts of this clone. The chain employs TRBV7-2 and TRBJ2-2; perhaps TRBD2 as D (6 bases). V was cut by 1 base and J by 6 bases, with 9 bases left in between. The CDR3 runs 14 residues. Germline V gene lookup returns CDR1 SGHTA and CDR2 FQGNSA. CDR3 DNA: TGTGCCAGCAGCTTAGAGCGCGGGGCCGGGGAGCTGTTTTTT. It specifies CASSLERGAGELFF.

The gene calls are TRBV18 and TRBJ1-2, with 8 bases identical to TRBD1. The CDR3 covers 13 residues. The trim removed 6 bases at V and 7 bases at J, leaving 7 bases unmatched. From germline, CDR1 is KGHSH and CDR2 LQKENI. CDR3 in amino acids: CASSRQGAIGYTF. The CDR3 DNA sequence: TGTGCCAGCTCGCGCCAGGGGGCGATTGGCTACACCTTC.